The present T cell receptor beta chain was sequenced within a study of Ad26.COV2.S vaccination and SARS-CoV-2 variants. Study at large: The authors gave Ad26.COV2.S intramuscularly, either once or twice 56 days apart.

As concerns this clone: Its specificity is unknown.

Regarding the study as a whole: Relative to placebo recipients, vaccine recipients exhibited elevated spike-specific TCR breadth. Possible underestimation of total T cell responses by the TCR breadth and depth analyses was noted.

The CDR3 has 15 residues. Germline V CDR1 and CDR2: SGHTA, FQGNSA. The J segment lost 3 bases and the V segment lost 4 bases, leaving 4 bases of the junction unmatched. Treatment specified: over 15 received Ad26.COV2.S at low or high dose, single or two shots; several received placebo; per-sample allocation not given. The study sampled participants on day 63 after the first vaccine or placebo injection. Generated by immunoSEQ multiplex PCR, the TCRdb table keeps only in-frame clones and is missing some. The data hold roughly 320,000 clones, with roughly 84% observed a single time. The sequenced sample was peripheral blood, obtained in a trial of Ad26.COV2.S vaccine versus placebo. The receptor comes from a person between 18 and 65 years old who received the Ad26.COV2.S COVID-19 vaccine or a placebo. This rearrangement joins TRBV7-2 to TRBJ2-3, with TRBD1 matching 10 bases. The CDR3 loop is CASSSWDRGTDTQYF. For the CDR3, the DNA is TGTGCCAGCAGCTCCTGGGACAGGGGAACAGATACGCAGTATTTT.